This TCR beta chain was identified in a study of post-analysis software for immune sequencing data. Study details: Relapsing-remitting, secondary progressive and progressive-relapsing multiple sclerosis were all included among the disease courses.

Germline V gives CDR1 MNHEY, CDR2 SMNVEV (reference sequence). V lost 2 bases and J 5 bases, leaving 13 bases between the germline ends. CDR3 length: 14 residues. Study results and caveats: When patients were compared with controls, 4 or 5 TRBV segments were more frequent, TRBV5-6, TRBV5-1 and TRBV20-1 among them. When compared against controls, multiple sclerosis patients showed significantly lower normalized Chao1 diversity. Samples made in the same batch grouped tightly together by F measure.

As concerns this clonotype: Its antigen is still unknown.

Unique-molecular-identifier-tagged TCR beta cDNA libraries were used. Between roughly 1 and 10 million T cells gave rise to about 450,000 cDNA molecules. TCRdb redid the calling of the PCR reads with MiXCR, one entry per CDR3 protein. The data hold hundreds of thousands of distinct CDR3 sequences, with around 50% observed a single time. Sequenced: blood. The chain employs TRBV27 and TRBJ2-7; D remains unclear. The source of this sequence is a girl between 10 and 17 years old with multiple sclerosis. The CDR3 sequence: CASSLEPGGDEQYF. CDR3 bases: TGTGCCAGCAGTTTAGAGCCAGGTGGGGACGAGCAGTACTTC.